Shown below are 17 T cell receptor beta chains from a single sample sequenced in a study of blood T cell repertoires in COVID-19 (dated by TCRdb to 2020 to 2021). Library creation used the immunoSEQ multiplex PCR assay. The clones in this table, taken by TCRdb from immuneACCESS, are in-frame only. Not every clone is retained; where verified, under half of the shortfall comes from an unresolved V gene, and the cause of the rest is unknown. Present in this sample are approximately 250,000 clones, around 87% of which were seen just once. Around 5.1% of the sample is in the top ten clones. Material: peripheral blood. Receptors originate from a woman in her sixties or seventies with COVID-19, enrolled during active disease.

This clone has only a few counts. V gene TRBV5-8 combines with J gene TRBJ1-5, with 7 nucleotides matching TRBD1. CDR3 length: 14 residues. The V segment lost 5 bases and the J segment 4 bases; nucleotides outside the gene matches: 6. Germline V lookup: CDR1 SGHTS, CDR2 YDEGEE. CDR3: CASSPTGPNQPQHF. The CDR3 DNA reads TGTGCCAGCAGTCCGACAGGGCCTAATCAGCCCCAGCATTTT.

This CDR3 reads CASSLYGAGGQPQHF. CDR3 nucleotide sequence: TGTGCCAGCAGTTTATATGGGGCGGGGGGTCAGCCCCAGCATTTT. The chain uses TRBV28 and TRBJ1-5, with D maybe TRBD1 (5 bases). The CDR3 loop spans 15 amino acids. The ends were cut back, 1 base at V and 6 bases at J, with 13 bases in the middle. CDR1 is MDHEN, CDR2 SYDVKM, per germline.

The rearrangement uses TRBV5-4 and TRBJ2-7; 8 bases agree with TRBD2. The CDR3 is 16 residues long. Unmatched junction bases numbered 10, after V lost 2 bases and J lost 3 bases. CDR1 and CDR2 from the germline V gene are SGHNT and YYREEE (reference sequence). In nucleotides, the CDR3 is TGTGCCAGCAGCTTAGGAGCGGGAGTAGCGGGCTACGAGCAGTACTTC. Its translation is CASSLGAGVAGYEQYF.

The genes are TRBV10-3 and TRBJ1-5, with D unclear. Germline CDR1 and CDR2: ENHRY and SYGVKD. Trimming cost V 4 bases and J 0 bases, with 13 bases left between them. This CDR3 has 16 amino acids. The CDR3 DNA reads TGTGCCATCAGTGCGGAGAGGTCGTATAGCAATCAGCCCCAGCATTTT. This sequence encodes CAISAERSYSNQPQHF.

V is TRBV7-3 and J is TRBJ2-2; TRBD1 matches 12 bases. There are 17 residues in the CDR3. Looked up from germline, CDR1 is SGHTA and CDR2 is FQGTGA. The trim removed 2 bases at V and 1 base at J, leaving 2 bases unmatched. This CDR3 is CASSLGTGGLNTGELFF. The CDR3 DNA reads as TGTGCCAGCAGCTTAGGGACAGGGGGCTTGAACACCGGGGAGCTGTTTTTT.

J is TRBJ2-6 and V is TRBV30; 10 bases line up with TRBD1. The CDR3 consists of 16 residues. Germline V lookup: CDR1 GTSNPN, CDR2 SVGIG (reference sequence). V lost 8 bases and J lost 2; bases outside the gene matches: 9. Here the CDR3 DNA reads TGTGCCGGGGCCCGGGACAGGGGACCTGGGGCCAACGTCCTGACTTTC. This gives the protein CAGARDRGPGANVLTF.

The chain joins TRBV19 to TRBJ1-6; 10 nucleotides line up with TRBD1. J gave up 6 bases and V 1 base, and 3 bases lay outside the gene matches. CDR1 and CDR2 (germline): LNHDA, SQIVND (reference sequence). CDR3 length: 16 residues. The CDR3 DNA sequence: TGTGCCAGTAGTATAGGGGGACAGGGGTTTAATTCACCCCTCCACTTT. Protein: CASSIGGQGFNSPLHF.

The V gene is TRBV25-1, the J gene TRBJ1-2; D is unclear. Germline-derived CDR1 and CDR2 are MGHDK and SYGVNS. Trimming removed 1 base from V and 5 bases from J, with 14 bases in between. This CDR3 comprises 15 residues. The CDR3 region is CASSELSAASYGYTF. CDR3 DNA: TGTGCCAGCAGTGAATTGAGCGCCGCGAGTTATGGCTACACCTTC.

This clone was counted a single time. The CDR3: CASSLRQGGREKLFF. CDR3 DNA sequence: TGTGCCAGCAGCCTACGCCAGGGAGGCCGCGAAAAACTGTTTTTT. The genes are TRBV6-5 and TRBJ1-4, with D perhaps matching TRBD1 (5 bases). CDR1 and CDR2 from the germline V gene are MNHEY and SVGAGI. Trimming shortened V by 6 bases and J by 8 bases, and 19 bases separated the two germline ends. This CDR3 region has 15 residues.

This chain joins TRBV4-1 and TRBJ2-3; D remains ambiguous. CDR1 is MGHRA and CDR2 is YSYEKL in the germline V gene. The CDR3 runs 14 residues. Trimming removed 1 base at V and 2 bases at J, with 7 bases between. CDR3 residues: CASSQVTYTDTQYF. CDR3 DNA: TGCGCCAGCAGCCAAGTTACCTACACAGATACGCAGTATTTT.

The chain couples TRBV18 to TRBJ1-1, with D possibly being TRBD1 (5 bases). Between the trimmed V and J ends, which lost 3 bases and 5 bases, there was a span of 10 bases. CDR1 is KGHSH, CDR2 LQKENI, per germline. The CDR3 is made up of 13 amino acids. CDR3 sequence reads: CASSPQEGTEAFF. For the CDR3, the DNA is TGTGCCAGCTCACCCCAGGAGGGGACTGAAGCTTTCTTT. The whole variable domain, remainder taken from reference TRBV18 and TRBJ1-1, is NAGVMQNPRHLVRRRGQEARLRCSPMKGHSHVYWYRQLPEEGLKFMVYLQKENIIDESGMPKERFSAEFPKEGPSILRIQQVVRGDSAAYFCASSPQEGTEAFFGQGTRLTVV.

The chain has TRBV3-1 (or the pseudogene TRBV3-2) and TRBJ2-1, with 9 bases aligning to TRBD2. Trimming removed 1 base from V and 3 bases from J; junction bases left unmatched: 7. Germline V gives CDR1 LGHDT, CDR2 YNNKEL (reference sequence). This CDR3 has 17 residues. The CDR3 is CASSQGRASGNYNEQFF. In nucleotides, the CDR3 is TGTGCCAGCAGCCAAGGGAGGGCTAGCGGGAACTACAATGAGCAGTTCTTC.

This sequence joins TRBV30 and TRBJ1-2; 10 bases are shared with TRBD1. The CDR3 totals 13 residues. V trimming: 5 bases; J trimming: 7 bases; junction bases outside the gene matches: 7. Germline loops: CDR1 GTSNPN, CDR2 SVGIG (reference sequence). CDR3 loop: CAWAGTGDGGYTF. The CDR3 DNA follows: TGTGCCTGGGCCGGGACAGGGGACGGTGGCTACACCTTC.

CDR3 sequence reads: CASCYRTGFGYTF. In DNA form, the CDR3 reads TGTGCCAGCTGTTACCGGACAGGCTTCGGCTACACCTTC. V usage is TRBV2 and J usage is TRBJ1-2, with 7 positions matching TRBD1. The junction had 11 bases not matched to a gene; V was cut back by 8 bases and J by 8 bases. The CDR3 runs 13 residues. CDR1 and CDR2 (germline): SNHLY, FYNNEI.

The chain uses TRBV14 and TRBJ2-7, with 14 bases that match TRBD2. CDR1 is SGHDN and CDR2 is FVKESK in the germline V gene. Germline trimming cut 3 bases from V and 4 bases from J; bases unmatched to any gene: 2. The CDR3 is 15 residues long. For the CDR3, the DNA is TGTGCCAGCAGCCACGGGACTAGCGGGAGTTACGAGCAGTACTTC. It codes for CASSHGTSGSYEQYF. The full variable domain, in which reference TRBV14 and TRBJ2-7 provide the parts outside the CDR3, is EAGVTQFPSHSVIEKGQTVTLRCDPISGHDNLYWYRRVMGKEIKFLLHFVKESKQDESGMPNNRFLAERTGGTYSTLKVQPAELEDSGVYFCASSHGTSGSYEQYFGPGTRLTVT.

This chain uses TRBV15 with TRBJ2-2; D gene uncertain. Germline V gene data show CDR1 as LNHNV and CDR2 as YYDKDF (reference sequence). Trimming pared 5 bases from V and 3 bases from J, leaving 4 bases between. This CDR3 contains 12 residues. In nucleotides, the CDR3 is TGTGCCACCAGCCTTTACACCGGGGAGCTGTTTTTT. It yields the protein CATSLYTGELFF.

In nucleotides, the CDR3 is TGTGCCAGCAGCCCAGATCCAGGGATGAACACTGAAGCTTTCTTT. Its translation: CASSPDPGMNTEAFF. V and J are TRBV9 and TRBJ1-1, with TRBD1 as a possible D gene (5 bases). Trimming pared 4 bases from V and 0 bases from J, leaving 13 bases between. This CDR3 has 15 amino acids. The germline CDR1 and CDR2 sequences are SGDLS and YYNGEE.